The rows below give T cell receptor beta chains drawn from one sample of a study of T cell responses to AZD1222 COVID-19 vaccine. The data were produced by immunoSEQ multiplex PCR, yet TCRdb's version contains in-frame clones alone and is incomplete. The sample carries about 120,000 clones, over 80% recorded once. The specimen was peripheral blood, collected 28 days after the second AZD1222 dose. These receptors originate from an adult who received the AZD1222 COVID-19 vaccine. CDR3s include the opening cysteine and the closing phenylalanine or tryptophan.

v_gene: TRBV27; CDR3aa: CASSLRGRETQYF
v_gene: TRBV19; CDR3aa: CASYAGGRDTGELFF
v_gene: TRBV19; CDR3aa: CASSHGGGQPQHF
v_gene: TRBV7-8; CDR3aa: CASSLGPGAGETDTQYF
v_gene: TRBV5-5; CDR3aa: CASSLTRGGRNYEQYF
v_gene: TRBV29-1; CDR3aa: CSGGRQGVGYTF
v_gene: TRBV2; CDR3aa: CASSDPGAEDTQYF
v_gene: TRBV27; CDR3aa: CASWERGTIYNEQFF
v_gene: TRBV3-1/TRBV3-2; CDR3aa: CASSQDLGQPQHF
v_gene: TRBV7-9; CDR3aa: CASSFGLTSYGYTF
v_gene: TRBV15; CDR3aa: CATSSRDRDVQPQHF
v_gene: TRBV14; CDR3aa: CASSPGLAGGGSEQFF
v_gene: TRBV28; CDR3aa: CASRQTSGRFRTQEYF
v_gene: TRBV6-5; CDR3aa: CASSYGGINTEAFF
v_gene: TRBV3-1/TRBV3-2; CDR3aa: CASSQGRLGEKLFF
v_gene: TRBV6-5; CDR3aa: CASSTGTTYYNEQFF
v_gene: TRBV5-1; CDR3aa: CASSLTPNRGYLDNEQFF
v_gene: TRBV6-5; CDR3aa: CASSYSSTYQETQYF
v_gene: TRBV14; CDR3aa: CASSQDRGQGSTDTQYF
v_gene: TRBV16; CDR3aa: CASSQSGQNNQPQHF
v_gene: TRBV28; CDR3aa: CASSFLGTGDAEQYF
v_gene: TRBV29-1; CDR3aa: CSAVGLTSYNEQFF
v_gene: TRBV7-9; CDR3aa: CASSLREAGAVNEQFF
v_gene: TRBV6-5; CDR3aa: CASSRGLAATDTQYF
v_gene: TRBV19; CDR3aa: CASSTPGTSRGETQYF
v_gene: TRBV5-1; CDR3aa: CASATTGITDTQYF
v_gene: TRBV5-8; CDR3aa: CASSLTYSGNTIYF
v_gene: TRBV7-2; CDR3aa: CASSPRTLAGYNEQFF
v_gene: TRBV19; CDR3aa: CASSMGQASGANVLTF
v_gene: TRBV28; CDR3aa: CASSLTAYGYTF
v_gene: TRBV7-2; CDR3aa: CASSFSGTSNNSPLHF
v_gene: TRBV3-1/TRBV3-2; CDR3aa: CASSPLTSGGAETQYF
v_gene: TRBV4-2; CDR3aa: CASSPGQGESYGYTF
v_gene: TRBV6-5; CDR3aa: CASSYTTGEAFF
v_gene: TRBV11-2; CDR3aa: CASSLDGIGGFSNQPQHF
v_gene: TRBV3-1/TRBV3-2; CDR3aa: CASSQGDRTYGYTF
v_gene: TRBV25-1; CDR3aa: CASSAAFYEQYF
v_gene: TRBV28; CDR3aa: CASMVSGGREETQYF
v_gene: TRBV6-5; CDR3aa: CASSTYSYNEQFF
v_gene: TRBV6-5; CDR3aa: CASTEGPLLHNEQFF
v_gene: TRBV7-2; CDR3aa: CASSLRPQGNNSPLHF
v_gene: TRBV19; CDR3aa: CASSPGVAEAFF
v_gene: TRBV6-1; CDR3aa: CASSEVLSTDTQYF
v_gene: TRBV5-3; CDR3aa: CARSQPGQGGAGAPYNEQFF